These 7 T cell receptor beta chains came from one sample sequenced in a study of cytomegalovirus exposure and HLA in healthy donors. This PCR relied on a set of 60 Vbeta primers and 13 Jbeta primers. Measured with immunoSEQ multiplex PCR; TCRdb has only the in-frame clones, and not every one. The table shows around 150,000 clones, with 68% occurring only once. Specimen: PBMCs. The receptors originated from a man aged 60-69 years in good health and CMV-seronegative.

The chain has TRBV30 and TRBJ2-5; D may be TRBD1 (7 bases). The germline gives CDR1 GTSNPN, CDR2 SVGIG (reference sequence). This CDR3 contains 14 residues. Between the trimmed V and J ends, which lost 2 bases and 9 bases, there was a span of 19 bases. CDR3 sequence: CAWSRGFQTGAQYF. CDR3 DNA: TGTGCCTGGAGTCGGGGGTTCCAAACAGGGGCCCAGTACTTC.

This clone came up a few times. The chain employs TRBV27 and TRBJ1-1, with D uncertain. The germline gives CDR1 MNHEY, CDR2 SMNVEV (reference sequence). V was pared by 3 bases and J by 1 base, with 9 bases between. The CDR3 totals 14 residues. The CDR3 coding sequence is TGTGCCAGCAGTTTCCGGGATCCGAACACTGAAGCTTTCTTT. Its translation: CASSFRDPNTEAFF.

The CDR3 DNA sequence: TGTGCCAGCAGTTTTCACAGGGGCGAAGCTTTCTTT. It codes for CASSFHRGEAFF. The chain has TRBV5-5 and TRBJ1-1, with 7 bases lining up with TRBD1. CDR3 length equals 12 residues. The V and J ends lost 5 bases and 8 bases, in that order; junction bases with no gene match: 6. Germline CDR1 SGHKS, CDR2 YYEKEE (reference sequence).

This clone appeared a few times. This sequence joins TRBV28 and TRBJ1-2; 9 positions match TRBD1. With V trimmed by 6 bases and J by 5 bases, 7 bases remained unmatched. Germline values: CDR1 MDHEN, CDR2 SYDVKM. The CDR3 extends over 14 amino acids. CDR3 sequence reads: CASSEDRGRYGYTF. CDR3 coding DNA: TGTGCCAGCAGCGAGGACAGGGGAAGGTATGGCTACACCTTC.

This clone was picked up a small number of times. The rearrangement joins TRBV6-1 to TRBJ1-1; TRBD1 aligns across 7 bases. The CDR3 is 13 amino acids. The germline gives CDR1 MNHNS, CDR2 SASEGT. V lost 7 bases to trimming and J lost 7 bases; unmatched junction nucleotides: 9. CDR3 DNA sequence: TGTGCCAGCACTCTAAACCGGGACAGTGAAGCTTTCTTT. This sequence encodes CASTLNRDSEAFF.

V and J are TRBV4-1 and TRBJ1-2; 9 bases agree with TRBD1. V dropped 3 bases and J dropped 2; count of bases not matched to a gene: 1. Germline V gene sequence: CDR1 MGHRA, CDR2 YSYEKL. The CDR3 extends over 14 amino acids. The CDR3 coding sequence is TGCGCCAGCAGCCAGACAGGGGGGAACTATGGCTACACCTTC. Translation: CASSQTGGNYGYTF.

This clone showed up just a few times. The gene calls are TRBV7-9 and TRBJ1-1; D may be TRBD1 (6 bases). Trimming left V 2 bases short and J 5 bases short, with 15 bases between. CDR1 SEHNR and CDR2 FQNEAQ come from the germline V gene (reference sequence). The CDR3 is made up of 15 amino acids. CDR3 loop: CASSLIGRGGTEAFF. The CDR3 nucleotides are TGTGCCAGCAGCTTAATTGGCAGGGGAGGGACTGAAGCTTTCTTT.